The 19 T cell receptor beta chains below were found in one sample sequenced in a study of beta chain features in type 1 diabetes. Reverse transcription of all isolated RNA meant that expressed TCRB transcripts were sequenced. TCRdb keeps only in-frame clones here, not all; method: immunoSEQ multiplex PCR. The table has fewer than 250,000 clones, approximately 14% seen once. Sequencing used naive CD4+ T cells from blood. The source is a middle-aged woman in good health.

The chain has TRBV27 and TRBJ2-1; possibly TRBD1 for D (6 bases). The germline CDR1 and CDR2 sequences are MNHEY and SMNVEV (reference sequence). V shed 3 bases and J shed 2 bases, with 11 bases lying between them. This CDR3 has 15 amino acids. The DNA for the CDR3 is TGTGCCAGCAGTTTGGATACAGGGCCCTACAATGAGCAGTTCTTC. It translates to CASSLDTGPYNEQFF.

The rearrangement uses TRBV9 and TRBJ2-3; no clear D gene. The CDR3 is made up of 13 amino acids. The germline gives CDR1 SGDLS, CDR2 YYNGEE. Between the trimmed V and J ends, which lost 4 bases and 1 base, there was a span of 7 bases. The CDR3 nucleotides are TGTGCCAGCAGCTCCCGGGGCACAGATACGCAGTATTTT. Its protein is CASSSRGTDTQYF.

The rearrangement uses TRBV9 and TRBJ1-6; D is possibly TRBD1 (6 bases). Trimming left V 3 bases short and J 0 bases short, with 16 bases between. The CDR3 sequence is 18 residues long. The germline V gene encodes CDR1 SGDLS and CDR2 YYNGEE. The CDR3 coding sequence is TGTGCCAGCAGCGGGCTCCTTACAGGGAGCTCCTATAATTCACCCCTCCACTTT. Amino acids: CASSGLLTGSSYNSPLHF.

V gene TRBV5-4 combines with J gene TRBJ2-1, with D possibly TRBD1 on 6 matching bases. V lost 4 bases, J lost 4 bases, and 12 bases lay in between. The V gene's germline CDR1 is SGHNT and CDR2 YYREEE (reference sequence). The CDR3 extends over 14 amino acids. The CDR3 DNA reads TGTGCCAGCAGCCCCTCCGGGACATACAATGAGCAGTTCTTC. Translating gives CASSPSGTYNEQFF.

There are a few counts of this clone. The chain combines TRBV6-5 with TRBJ2-1; TRBD2 matches at 7 bases. CDR3 size: 15 residues. The germline V gene has CDR1 MNHEY and CDR2 SVGAGI. The J segment lost 9 bases and the V segment lost 0 bases, leaving 8 bases of the junction unmatched. DNA for the CDR3: TGTGCCAGCAGTTACTCGAATACGGGGAGGGGTGAGCAGTTCTTC. It yields the protein CASSYSNTGRGEQFF.

This clone was seen only a few times. The chain recombines TRBV6-6 with TRBJ1-6; D remains ambiguous. This CDR3 has 15 amino acids. Germline V gene sequence: CDR1 MNHNY, CDR2 SVGAGI (reference sequence). The V gene lost 1 base and the J gene lost 10 bases, with 14 bases spanning the gap. The CDR3 sequence is CASSYLAGSGSPLHF. The DNA of the CDR3 is TGTGCCAGCAGTTACTTGGCAGGCTCGGGGTCACCCCTCCACTTT.

This clone appeared a few times. This chain links TRBV9 with TRBJ1-6, with TRBD1 matching 9 bases. CDR1 SGDLS and CDR2 YYNGEE come from the germline V gene. The CDR3 is made up of 16 amino acids. V dropped 3 bases and J dropped 10; count of bases not matched to a gene: 11. CDR3 bases: TGTGCCAGCAGCGCCGGGACAGGGTTGGTCTACTCACCCCTCCACTTT. Translated, it gives CASSAGTGLVYSPLHF.

This rearrangement joins TRBV6-5 to TRBJ2-5, with unresolved D. The CDR3 spans 12 residues. Trimming removed 5 bases from V and 5 bases from J, with 9 bases in between. The V gene's germline CDR1 is MNHEY and CDR2 SVGAGI. The CDR3: CASSPASETQYF. The CDR3 DNA reads TGTGCCAGCAGTCCCGCGTCGGAGACCCAGTACTTC.

This clone has only a few counts. The rearrangement uses TRBV5-1 and TRBJ2-3; D is ambiguous. CDR1 SGHRS and CDR2 YFSETQ come from the germline V gene. This CDR3 has 14 amino acids. V lost 0 bases, J lost 4 bases, and 9 bases lay in between. CDR3 in amino acids: CASSLDRGPDTQYF. As DNA, the CDR3 is TGCGCCAGCAGCTTGGACCGCGGCCCAGATACGCAGTATTTT.

This CDR3 is CASSWSIVGNTEAFF. CDR3 nucleotide sequence: TGTGCCAGCAGTTGGTCAATAGTCGGGAACACTGAAGCTTTCTTT. This chain joins TRBV6-5 and TRBJ1-1, with D hard to call. CDR1 and CDR2 from the germline V gene are MNHEY and SVGAGI. Deletions cut 4 bases from V and 1 base from J, with 13 bases between. The CDR3 is 15 amino acids.

This clone was seen only a few times. The rearrangement uses TRBV4-2 and TRBJ2-3; D remains ambiguous. CDR1 and CDR2 from the germline V gene are LGHNA and YNFKEQ. Trimming cost V 4 bases and J 2 bases, with 13 bases left between them. The CDR3 is 15 residues long. The CDR3 reads CASSPDTGHTDTQYF. The CDR3 DNA follows: TGTGCCAGCAGCCCCGACACCGGCCACACAGATACGCAGTATTTT.

The CDR3 loop reads CASSWGGEAFF. The CDR3 DNA sequence: TGTGCCAGCAGTTGGGGGGGTGAAGCTTTCTTT. The chain employs TRBV7-2 and TRBJ1-1; tentatively, D is TRBD1 (5 bases). Between the trimmed V and J ends, which lost 6 bases and 7 bases, there was a span of 9 bases. The V gene's germline CDR1 is SGHTA and CDR2 FQGNSA. This CDR3 contains 11 residues.

The chain carries TRBV12-5 and TRBJ2-3, with 7 positions matching TRBD2. Trimming at V came to 7 bases and at J to 2 bases, leaving 15 bases not matched to a gene. Germline CDR1 and CDR2: LGHNT and FRNRAP. The CDR3 runs to 17 residues. CDR3 sequence (DNA): TGTGCTAGTGCCGGTTTGGGGGGGGGACTCCTCACAGATACGCAGTATTTT. Its protein product is CASAGLGGGLLTDTQYF.

This clone was detected a few times. The CDR3 bases are TGCGCCAGCAGCCAAGCGGTTCAGGCCTACGAGCAGTACTTC. Encoded protein: CASSQAVQAYEQYF. The chain couples TRBV4-3 to TRBJ2-5; D unresolved. The J call may be mistaken, given a closer DNA end match to TRBJ2-7. CDR3 length: 14 residues. Germline V gives CDR1 LGHNA, CDR2 YSLEER.

This sequence joins TRBV7-2 and TRBJ1-1, with D hard to call. The length of the CDR3 is 15 residues. V lost 2 bases, J lost 3 bases, and 13 bases lay in between. Germline CDR1 reads SGHTA; CDR2 reads FQGNSA. CDR3: CASSLNEGGYTEAFF. The CDR3, as DNA: TGTGCCAGCAGCTTAAATGAGGGAGGTTACACTGAAGCTTTCTTT.

This clone has more than one count but fewer than ten. The CDR3 DNA reads as TGTGCCAGCAGCTTAGGGACAGGGAACTCACCCCTCCACTTT. Protein product: CASSLGTGNSPLHF. The chain recombines TRBV7-8 with TRBJ1-6; 8 nucleotides match TRBD1. V dropped 1 base and J dropped 10; count of bases not matched to a gene: 3. CDR3 size: 14 residues. Germline values: CDR1 SGHVS, CDR2 FQNEAQ. Complete variable domain (other parts from reference TRBV7-8 and TRBJ1-6): GAGVSQSPRYKVAKRGQDVALRCDPISGHVSLFWYQQALGQGPEFLTYFQNEAQLDKSGLPSDRFFAERPEGSVSTLKIQRTQQEDSAVYLCASSLGTGNSPLHFGNGTRLTVT.

The chain employs TRBV28 and TRBJ2-7; D may be TRBD1 (6 bases). Germline V gene lookup returns CDR1 MDHEN and CDR2 SYDVKM. The length of the CDR3 is 12 residues. Trimming pared 9 bases from V and 3 bases from J, leaving 12 bases between. CDR3 sequence reads: CASRQGYYEQYF. DNA for the CDR3: TGTGCCAGTCGCCAGGGGTACTACGAGCAGTACTTC.

This clone was counted between two and nine times. The CDR3 spells CASSLRGQGPLRYTF. For the CDR3, the DNA is TGTGCCAGCAGCTTAAGGGGACAGGGCCCGCTGAGGTACACCTTC. The chain joins TRBV7-9 to TRBJ1-2; 9 bases match TRBD1. Trimming cost V 2 bases and J 11 bases; bases outside gene matches: 12. The CDR3 runs 15 residues. Germline CDR1 reads SEHNR; CDR2 reads FQNEAQ (reference sequence).

This clone was counted a few times. The genes are TRBV29-1 and TRBJ2-3; D possibly corresponds to TRBD2 (7 bases). V lost 1 base and J 3 bases, leaving 11 bases between the germline ends. Germline V gene sequence: CDR1 SQVTM, CDR2 ANQGSEA. CDR3 length equals 14 residues. In DNA, the CDR3 is TGCAGCGTTGAAGGGGGGGGCTGGACAGATACGCAGTATTTT. It encodes CSVEGGGWTDTQYF.